Below, 14 T cell receptor beta chains from the same sample are listed, as sequenced in a study of blood T cell repertoires in COVID-19. Libraries were prepared by immunoSEQ multiplex PCR; TCRdb keeps only in-frame clonotypes and omits some of them. The sample includes 70,000 to 100,000 clones, about 89% of them seen just once. Sequences were obtained from peripheral blood. The receptors were gathered from a man aged 45-60 years with COVID-19, enrolled during active disease.

The V call is TRBV4-1, the J call TRBJ1-2, with a possible D match to TRBD1 (6 bases). The CDR3 contains 14 residues. Deletions cut 0 bases from V and 2 bases from J, with 7 bases between. Germline V CDR1 and CDR2: MGHRA, YSYEKL. In DNA, the CDR3 is TGCGCCAGCAGCCAAGAGCAGGGGAACTATGGCTACACCTTC. This gives the protein CASSQEQGNYGYTF.

This clone occurred a few times. V is TRBV23-1 and J is TRBJ1-2; TRBD1 aligns across 9 bases. TRBV23-1 counts as an open reading frame of uncertain function. V was pared by 10 bases and J by 3 bases, with 12 bases of the junction left unmatched. The CDR3 spans 15 residues. CDR3 loop: CATRDREVFDYGYTF. The CDR3 region has the DNA TGCGCCACCCGGGACAGGGAAGTATTTGACTATGGCTACACCTTC.

The V call is TRBV2, the J call TRBJ1-5; D possibly corresponds to TRBD1 (5 bases). Germline loops: CDR1 SNHLY, CDR2 FYNNEI. Between the trimmed V and J ends, which lost 7 bases and 6 bases, there was a span of 13 bases. This CDR3 region has 13 residues. The CDR3 spells CASTRGEGQPQHF. In DNA form, the CDR3 reads TGTGCCAGCACCCGGGGGGAAGGTCAGCCCCAGCATTTT.

Note on this clone: Likely a read error: the CDR3 ends without its conserved phenylalanine or tryptophan. It is unclear where the CDR3 begins or ends on the DNA, so no DNA is shown, and the CDR3 is as TCRdb lists it. The chain couples TRBV6-5 to TRBJ2-3; the table's D gene call, TRBD2, was not cross checked with the DNA. The germline V gene has CDR1 MNHEY and CDR2 SVGAGI. The CDR3 spans 14 residues, counting both ends. This CDR3 is CASSPSTGKLGSFL.

The rearrangement links TRBV21-1 to TRBJ2-4; whether TRBD2, the table's D call, matches the DNA was not checked. TRBV21-1 is classified as a pseudogene. This CDR3 region has 18 residues. The CDR3 is CASSKRRLADLAKNIQYF. The CDR3 DNA reads TGTGCCAGCAGCAAAAGGCGACTAGCGGATCTAGCCAAAAACATTCAGTACTTC.

The J gene is TRBJ1-2, the V gene TRBV5-4; 8 bases match TRBD1. CDR1 is SGHNT, CDR2 YYREEE, per germline (reference sequence). V dropped 5 bases and J dropped 4; count of bases not matched to a gene: 7. The CDR3 runs to 14 residues. The CDR3 DNA is TGTGCCAGCAGACCCGGACAGGGAAGCTATGGCTACACCTTC. Amino acids: CASRPGQGSYGYTF.

The J gene is TRBJ1-2, the V gene TRBV19, with TRBD1 as a possible D gene (6 bases). V dropped 6 bases and J dropped 9 bases, with 20 bases sitting between them. The V gene's germline CDR1 is LNHDA and CDR2 SQIVND (reference sequence). CDR3 length equals 14 residues. In nucleotides, the CDR3 is TGTGCCAGTAGCTCAGGGGCCCTCCTCTCGAGCTACACCTTC. It encodes CASSSGALLSSYTF.

The chain is built from TRBV28 and TRBJ2-7; D gene ambiguous. V dropped 3 bases and J dropped 3 bases, with 9 bases sitting between them. In germline, CDR1 is MDHEN, CDR2 SYDVKM. The CDR3 has 13 amino acids. In nucleotides, the CDR3 is TGTGCCAGCAGTTTTCATCCAGACTACGAGCAGTACTTC. This sequence encodes CASSFHPDYEQYF.

With respect to this clone: Other DNA sequences from this sample encode an identical CDR3 as well. The chain couples TRBV3-1 (or the pseudogene TRBV3-2) to TRBJ2-7; a weak D match, TRBD1 (5 bases). The CDR3 runs to 12 residues. Germline V lookup: CDR1 LGHDT, CDR2 YNNKEL (reference sequence). Trimming removed 1 base at V and 4 bases at J, with 5 bases between. CDR3 protein: CASSQAGYEQYF. The DNA of the CDR3 is TGTGCCAGCAGCCAAGCAGGGTACGAGCAGTACTTC.

This chain uses TRBV5-1 with TRBJ2-2; D possibly corresponds to TRBD1 (6 bases). Germline values: CDR1 SGHRS, CDR2 YFSETQ. With 4 bases removed from V and 2 bases from J, the gap between germline ends came to 12 bases. The CDR3 has 15 residues. The CDR3 loop is CASSIRGANTGELFF. Here the CDR3 DNA reads TGCGCCAGCAGCATCAGGGGTGCAAACACCGGGGAGCTGTTTTTT.

This chain uses TRBV12-3 or TRBV12-4 with TRBJ2-5; D not resolved. This CDR3 spans 11 amino acids. Trimming shortened V by 6 bases and J by 6 bases, and 8 bases separated the two germline ends. This CDR3 is CASRSLQTQYF. The CDR3 DNA reads as TGTGCCAGCAGATCCCTACAGACCCAGTACTTC.

This clone has only one observation. The gene calls are TRBV10-3 and TRBJ2-7, with 8 bases that match TRBD1. The CDR3 covers 14 residues. CDR1 ENHRY and CDR2 SYGVKD come from the germline V gene. V lost 6 bases, J lost 4 bases, and 8 bases stayed unmatched. The chain's CDR3 is CAIRRQGAQYEQYF. As DNA, the CDR3 is TGTGCCATCAGACGGCAGGGGGCTCAGTACGAGCAGTACTTC.

The chain links TRBV5-4 to TRBJ1-2, with D perhaps TRBD1 (6 bases). The germline V gene encodes CDR1 SGHNT and CDR2 YYREEE (reference sequence). V was pared by 0 bases and J by 4 bases, with 13 bases between. The CDR3 length is 15 residues. In DNA form, the CDR3 reads TGTGCCAGCAGCTTGGGGGGGCCGGTGGGCTATGGCTACACCTTC. It codes for CASSLGGPVGYGYTF.

This clone was counted once. V gene TRBV7-3 combines with J gene TRBJ2-2; D call uncertain. CDR3 length: 13 residues. The germline V gene has CDR1 SGHTA and CDR2 FQGTGA. V was cut by 5 bases and J by 4 bases, with 8 bases left in between. This chain's CDR3 is CASSKKSTGELFF. As DNA, the CDR3 is TGTGCCAGCAGCAAAAAGAGCACCGGGGAGCTGTTTTTT.